The TCR beta chain described here comes from a study of sequential checkpoint blockade in melanoma. Study information: Twenty-two patients had matched tumor biopsies before treatment and at week 13 after nivolumab or ipilimumab alone.

Regarding treatment: randomized to nivolumab then ipilimumab (arm A) or the reverse (arm B). Patients had received no earlier DNA-damaging chemotherapy. This clone came up many times. Its matching antigen is unknown. Data came from immunoSEQ multiplex PCR; TCRdb stores just in-frame clones and leaves some out. The sample has thousands of clones; approximately 24% are singletons. Study-level findings and limits: Rising tumor T-cell fraction and clonality meant about 30 times likelier benefit.

The sequence came from a human donor with melanoma. Sequencing used tumor tissue (inferred from file names), obtained from a patient given nivolumab and ipilimumab in sequence.

The CDR3 spells CASSLDGRATYEAFF. CDR3 sequence (DNA): TGTGCCAGCAGCTTAGATGGCAGGGCTACATATGAAGCTTTCTTT. The V gene is TRBV11-3, the J gene TRBJ1-1; tentatively, D is TRBD1 (5 bases). This CDR3 has 15 residues. CDR1 and CDR2 from the germline V gene are SGHNT and YENEEA. Trimming pared 0 bases from V and 7 bases from J, leaving 15 bases between.